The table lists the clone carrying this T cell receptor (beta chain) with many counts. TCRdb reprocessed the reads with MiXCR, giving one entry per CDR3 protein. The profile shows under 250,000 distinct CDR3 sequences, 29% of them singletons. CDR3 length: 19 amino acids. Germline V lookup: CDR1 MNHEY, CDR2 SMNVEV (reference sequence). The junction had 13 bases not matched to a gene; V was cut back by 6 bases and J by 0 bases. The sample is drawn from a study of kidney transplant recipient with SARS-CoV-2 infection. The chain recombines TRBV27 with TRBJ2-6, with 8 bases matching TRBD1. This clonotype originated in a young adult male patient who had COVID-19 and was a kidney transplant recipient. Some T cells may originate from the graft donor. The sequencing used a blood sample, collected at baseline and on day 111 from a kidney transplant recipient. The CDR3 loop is CASRQFSGTGPSGANVLTF. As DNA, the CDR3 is TGTGCCAGCAGGCAATTCTCCGGGACAGGTCCCTCTGGGGCCAACGTCCTGACTTTC. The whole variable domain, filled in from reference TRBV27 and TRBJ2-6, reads EAQVTQNPRYLITVTGKKLTVTCSQNMNHEYMSWYRQDPGLGLRQIYYSMNVEVTDKGDVPEGYKVSRKEKRNFPLILESPSPNQTSLYFCASRQFSGTGPSGANVLTFGAGSRLTVL.